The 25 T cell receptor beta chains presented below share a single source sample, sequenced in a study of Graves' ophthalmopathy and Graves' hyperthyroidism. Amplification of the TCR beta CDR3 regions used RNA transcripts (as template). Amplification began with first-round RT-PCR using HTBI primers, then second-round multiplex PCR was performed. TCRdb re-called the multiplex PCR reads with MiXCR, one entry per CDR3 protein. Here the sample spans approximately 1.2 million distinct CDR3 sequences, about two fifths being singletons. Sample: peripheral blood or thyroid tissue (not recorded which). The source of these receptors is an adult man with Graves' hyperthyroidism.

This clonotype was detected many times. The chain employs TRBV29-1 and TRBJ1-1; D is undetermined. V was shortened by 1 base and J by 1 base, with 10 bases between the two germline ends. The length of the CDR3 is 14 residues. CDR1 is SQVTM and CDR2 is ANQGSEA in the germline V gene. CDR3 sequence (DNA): TGCAGCGTTGAAGGAGAGGCGGAGAACACTGAAGCTTTCTTT. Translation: CSVEGEAENTEAFF.

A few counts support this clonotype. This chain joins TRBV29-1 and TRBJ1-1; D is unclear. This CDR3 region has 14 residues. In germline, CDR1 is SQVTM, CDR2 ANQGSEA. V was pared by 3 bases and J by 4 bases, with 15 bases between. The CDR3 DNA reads TGCAGCGTTGACCCGGGCGGGGAAGGCACTGAAGCTTTCTTT. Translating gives CSVDPGGEGTEAFF.

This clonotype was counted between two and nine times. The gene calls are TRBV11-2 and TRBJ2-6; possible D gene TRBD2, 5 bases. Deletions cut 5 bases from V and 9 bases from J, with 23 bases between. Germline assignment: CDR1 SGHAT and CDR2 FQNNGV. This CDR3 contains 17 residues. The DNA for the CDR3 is TGTGCCAGCAGCCTCGCCCCCGGGGTGCCCCTGATCAACGTCCTGACTTTC. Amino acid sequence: CASSLAPGVPLINVLTF.

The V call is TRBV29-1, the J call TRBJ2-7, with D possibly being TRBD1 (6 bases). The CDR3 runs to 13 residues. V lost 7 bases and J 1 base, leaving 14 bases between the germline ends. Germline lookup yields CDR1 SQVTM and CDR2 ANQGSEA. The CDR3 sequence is CSAGTGQSYEQYF. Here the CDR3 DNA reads TGCAGCGCCGGGACGGGACAATCCTACGAGCAGTACTTC.

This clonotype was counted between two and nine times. CDR3 in amino acids: CASSYSMGGGDTGELFF. In nucleotides, the CDR3 is TGTGCCAGCAGTTACTCGATGGGTGGGGGCGACACCGGGGAGCTGTTTTTT. The chain is built from TRBV6-5 and TRBJ2-2, with D perhaps TRBD1 (6 bases). The germline CDR1 and CDR2 sequences are MNHEY and SVGAGI. The CDR3 is made up of 17 amino acids. Trimming removed 0 bases at V and 3 bases at J, with 14 bases between.

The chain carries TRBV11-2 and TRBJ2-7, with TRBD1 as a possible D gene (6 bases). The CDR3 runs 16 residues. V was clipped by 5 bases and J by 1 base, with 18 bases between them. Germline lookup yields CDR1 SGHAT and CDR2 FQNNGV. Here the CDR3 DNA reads TGTGCCAGCAGCCAAAACCGGGACATTGGGTCCTACGAGCAGTACTTC. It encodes CASSQNRDIGSYEQYF.

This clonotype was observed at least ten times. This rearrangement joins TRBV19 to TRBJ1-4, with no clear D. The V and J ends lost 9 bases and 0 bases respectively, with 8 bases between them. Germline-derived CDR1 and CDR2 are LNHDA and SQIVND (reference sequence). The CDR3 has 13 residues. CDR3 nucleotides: TGTGCCAGCCTACAAGCAACTAATGAAAAACTGTTTTTT. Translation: CASLQATNEKLFF.

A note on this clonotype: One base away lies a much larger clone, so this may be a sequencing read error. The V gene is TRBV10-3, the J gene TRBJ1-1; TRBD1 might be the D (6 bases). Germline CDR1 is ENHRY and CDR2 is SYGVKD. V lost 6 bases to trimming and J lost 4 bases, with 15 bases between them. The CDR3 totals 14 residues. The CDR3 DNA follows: TGTGCCATCAGGGATTCGAGGGGGGGCACTGAAGCTTTCTTT. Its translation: CAIRDSRGGTEAFF.

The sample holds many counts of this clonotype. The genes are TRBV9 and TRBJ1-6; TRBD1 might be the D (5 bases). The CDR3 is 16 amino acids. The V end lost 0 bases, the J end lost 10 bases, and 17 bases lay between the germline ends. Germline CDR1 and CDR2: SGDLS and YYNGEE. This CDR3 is CASSVGSGPRESPLHF. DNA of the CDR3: TGTGCCAGCAGCGTAGGTTCGGGACCCAGGGAGTCACCCCTCCACTTT.

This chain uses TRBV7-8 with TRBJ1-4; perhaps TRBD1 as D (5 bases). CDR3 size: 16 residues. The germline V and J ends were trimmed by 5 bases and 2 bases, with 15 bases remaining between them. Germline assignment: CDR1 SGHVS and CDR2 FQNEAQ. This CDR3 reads CASSINCGGTNEKLFF. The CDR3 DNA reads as TGTGCCAGCAGCATTAATTGTGGGGGGACTAATGAAAAACTGTTTTTT.

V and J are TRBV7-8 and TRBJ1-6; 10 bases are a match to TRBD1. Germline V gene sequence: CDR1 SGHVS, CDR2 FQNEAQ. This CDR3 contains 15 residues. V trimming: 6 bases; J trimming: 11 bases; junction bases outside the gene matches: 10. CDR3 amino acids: CASRSGTGVRAPLHF. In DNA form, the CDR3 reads TGTGCCAGCAGGTCTGGGACAGGGGTTCGTGCACCCCTCCACTTT. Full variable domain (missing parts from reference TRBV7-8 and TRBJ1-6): GAGVSQSPRYKVAKRGQDVALRCDPISGHVSLFWYQQALGQGPEFLTYFQNEAQLDKSGLPSDRFFAERPEGSVSTLKIQRTQQEDSAVYLCASRSGTGVRAPLHFGNGTRLTVT.

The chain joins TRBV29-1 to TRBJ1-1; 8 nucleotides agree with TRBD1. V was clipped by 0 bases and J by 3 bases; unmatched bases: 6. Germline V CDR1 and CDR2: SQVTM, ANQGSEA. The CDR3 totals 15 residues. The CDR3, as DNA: TGCAGCGTTGAAGATTCTCCGACAGGGGACACTGAAGCTTTCTTT. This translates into CSVEDSPTGDTEAFF.

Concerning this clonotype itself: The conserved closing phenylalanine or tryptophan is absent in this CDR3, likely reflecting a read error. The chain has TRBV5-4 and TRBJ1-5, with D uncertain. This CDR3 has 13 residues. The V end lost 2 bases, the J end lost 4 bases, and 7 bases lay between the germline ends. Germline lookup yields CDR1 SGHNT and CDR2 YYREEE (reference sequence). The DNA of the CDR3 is TGTGCCAGCAGCTTAAGGGTGAATCAGCCCCAGCATCTT. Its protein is CASSLRVNQPQHL.

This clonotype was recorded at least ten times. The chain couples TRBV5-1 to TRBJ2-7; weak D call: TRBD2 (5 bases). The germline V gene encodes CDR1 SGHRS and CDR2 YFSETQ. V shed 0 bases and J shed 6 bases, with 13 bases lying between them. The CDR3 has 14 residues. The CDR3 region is CASSLDTQGLEQYF. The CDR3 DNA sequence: TGCGCCAGCAGCTTGGACACCCAAGGACTCGAGCAGTACTTC.

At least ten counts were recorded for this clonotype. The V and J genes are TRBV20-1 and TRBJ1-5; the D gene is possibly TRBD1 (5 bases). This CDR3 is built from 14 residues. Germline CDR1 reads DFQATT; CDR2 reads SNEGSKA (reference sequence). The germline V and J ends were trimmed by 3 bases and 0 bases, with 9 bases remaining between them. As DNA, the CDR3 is TGCAGTGCTAGCCCGACAGATAGCAATCAGCCCCAGCATTTT. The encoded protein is CSASPTDSNQPQHF.

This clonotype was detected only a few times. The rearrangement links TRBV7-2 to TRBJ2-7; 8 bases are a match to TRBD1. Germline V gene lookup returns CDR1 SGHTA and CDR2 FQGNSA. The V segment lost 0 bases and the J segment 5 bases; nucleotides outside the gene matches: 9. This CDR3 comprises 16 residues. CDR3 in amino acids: CASSLAGRQGFDEQYF. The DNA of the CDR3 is TGTGCCAGCAGCTTAGCGGGGAGACAGGGGTTCGACGAGCAGTACTTC.

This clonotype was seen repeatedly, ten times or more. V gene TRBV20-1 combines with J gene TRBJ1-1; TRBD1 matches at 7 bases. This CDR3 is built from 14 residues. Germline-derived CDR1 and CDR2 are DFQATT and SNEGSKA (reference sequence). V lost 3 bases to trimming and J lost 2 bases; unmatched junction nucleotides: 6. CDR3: CSARAGTANTEAFF. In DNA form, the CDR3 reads TGCAGTGCTAGGGCCGGGACAGCCAACACTGAAGCTTTCTTT.

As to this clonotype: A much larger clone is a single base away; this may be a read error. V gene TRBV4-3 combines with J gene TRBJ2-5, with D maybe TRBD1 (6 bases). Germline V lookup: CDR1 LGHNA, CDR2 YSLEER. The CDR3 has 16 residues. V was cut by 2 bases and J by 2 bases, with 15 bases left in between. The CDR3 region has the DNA TGCGCCAGCAGCCAACGAATGTGGACAGCTCAAGAGACCCAGTACTTC. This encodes CASSQRMWTAQETQYF.

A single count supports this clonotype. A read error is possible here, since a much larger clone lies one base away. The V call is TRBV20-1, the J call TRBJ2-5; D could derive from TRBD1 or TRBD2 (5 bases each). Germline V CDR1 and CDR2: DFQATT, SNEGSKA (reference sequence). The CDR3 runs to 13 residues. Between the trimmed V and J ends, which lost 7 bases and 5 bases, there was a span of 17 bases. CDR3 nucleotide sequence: TGCAGTGTTCCCGGGACCCACGGCGAGACCCAGTACTTC. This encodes CSVPGTHGETQYF.

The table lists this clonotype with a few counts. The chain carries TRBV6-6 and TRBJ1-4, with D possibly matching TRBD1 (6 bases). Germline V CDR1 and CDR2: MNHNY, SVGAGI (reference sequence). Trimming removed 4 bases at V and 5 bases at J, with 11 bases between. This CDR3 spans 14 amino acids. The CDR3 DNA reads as TGTGCCAGCAGTTGGACAGCGGTAAATGAAAAACTGTTTTTT. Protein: CASSWTAVNEKLFF.

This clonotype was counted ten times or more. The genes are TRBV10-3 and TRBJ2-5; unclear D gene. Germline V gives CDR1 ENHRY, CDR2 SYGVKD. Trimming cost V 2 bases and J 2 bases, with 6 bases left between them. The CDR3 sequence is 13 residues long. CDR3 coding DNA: TGTGCCATCAGTGAGGTTACGCAAGAGACCCAGTACTTC. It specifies CAISEVTQETQYF.

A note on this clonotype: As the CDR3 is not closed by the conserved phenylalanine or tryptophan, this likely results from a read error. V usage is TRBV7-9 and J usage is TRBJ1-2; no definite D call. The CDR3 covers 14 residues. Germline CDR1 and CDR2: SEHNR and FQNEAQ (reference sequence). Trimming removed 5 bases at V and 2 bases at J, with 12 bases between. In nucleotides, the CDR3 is TGTGCCAGCAGCCCTCCTTTAGAAAACTATGGCTACACCCTC. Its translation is CASSPPLENYGYTL.

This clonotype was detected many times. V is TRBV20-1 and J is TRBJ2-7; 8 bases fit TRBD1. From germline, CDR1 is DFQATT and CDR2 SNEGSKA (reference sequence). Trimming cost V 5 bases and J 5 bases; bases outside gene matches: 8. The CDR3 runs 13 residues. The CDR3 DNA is TGCAGTGCTTTCTACGACAGGGGTAACGAGCAGTACTTC. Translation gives CSAFYDRGNEQYF.

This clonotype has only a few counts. The DNA of the CDR3 is TGTGCCAGCAGACCGGTCCCTTCAGGTCCCGTCTCCTACGAGCAGTACTTC. The encoded protein is CASRPVPSGPVSYEQYF. The chain carries TRBV2 and TRBJ2-7; D not resolved. The germline V and J ends were trimmed by 6 bases and 0 bases, with 21 bases remaining between them. This CDR3 comprises 17 residues. Germline V gives CDR1 SNHLY, CDR2 FYNNEI.

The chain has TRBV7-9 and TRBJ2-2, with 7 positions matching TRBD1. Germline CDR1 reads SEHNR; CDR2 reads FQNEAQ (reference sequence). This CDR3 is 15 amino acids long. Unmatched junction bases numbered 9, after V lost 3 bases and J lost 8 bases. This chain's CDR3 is CASSLGQRRAGELFF. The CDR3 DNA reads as TGTGCCAGCAGCTTGGGACAGAGGCGGGCGGGGGAGCTGTTTTTT. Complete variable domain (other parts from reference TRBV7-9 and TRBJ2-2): DTGVSQNPRHKITKRGQNVTFRCDPISEHNRLYWYRQTLGQGPEFLTYFQNEAQLEKSRLLSDRFSAERPKGSFSTLEIQRTEQGDSAMYLCASSLGQRRAGELFFGEGSRLTVL.